The rows below give T cell receptor beta chains drawn from one sample of a study of technical replicates of blood from a few donors. Profiling relied on immunoSEQ multiplex PCR, and the TCRdb table lists in-frame clones only, not all of them. Of 72,000 or so clones in the sample, approximately 94% are singletons; the top ten hold about 0.4%. Sequencing was carried out using T cells isolated from PBMCs. The receptors were gathered from a human donor in good health. Both conserved end residues are part of each CDR3. A D gene is named only where the DNA matches it firmly. Clone sizes are given selectively: once, few, many, or a class where the clone is expanded.

CDR3nt	CDR3aa	v_gene	j_gene	d_gene	abundance
TGTGCCAGCAGTCGATCCTTAGCCTATGAGCAGTTCTTC	CASSRSLAYEQFF	TRBV6-5	TRBJ2-1	-	-
TGTGCCAGTAGTCTTTTTTTCTCGGGGGAAGGCAATCAGCCCCAGCATTTT	CASSLFFSGEGNQPQHF	TRBV19	TRBJ1-5	-	-
TGCGCCAGCAGCTCAGCAGGGGGCGGAAGAGATACGCAGTATTTT	CASSSAGGGRDTQYF	TRBV5-1	TRBJ2-3	TRBD1	-
TGTGCCATTCAAAGGACAGGGGGCAACACCATATATTTT	CAIQRTGGNTIYF	TRBV10-3	TRBJ1-3	TRBD1	-
TGTGCCTGGAGTACACAGCAGGGGGCAAGGGAGCAGTACTTC	CAWSTQQGAREQYF	TRBV30	TRBJ2-7	TRBD1	-
TGTGCCAGCAGTGATGGAGGGGTCCCCTACGAGCAGTACTTC	CASSDGGVPYEQYF	TRBV25-1	TRBJ2-7	-	-
TGTGCCAGCAGCGCCCCGGGACAGGGGGATGGGGAGCTGTTTTTT	CASSAPGQGDGELFF	TRBV9	TRBJ2-2	TRBD1	few
TGTGCCAGCTCACCACCGTTCTCCTATGGCTACACCTTC	CASSPPFSYGYTF	TRBV18	TRBJ1-2	-	few
TGCGCCAGCAGCTTCCTCTCTGGGGCCAACGTCCTGACTTTC	CASSFLSGANVLTF	TRBV5-1	TRBJ2-6	-	-
TGTGCCAGCAGCTTAGTTGGACTCAAAACCTACGAGCAGTACTTC	CASSLVGLKTYEQYF	TRBV7-2	TRBJ2-7	-	-
TGTGCCAGCAGTGTTAAGTTCTTAGGGACAGGGGGCAGCCCCTACGAGCAGTACTTC	CASSVKFLGTGGSPYEQYF	TRBV6-1	TRBJ2-7	TRBD1	-
TGTGCCAGCAGTCCACGGGGCAGGGGCTATGGCTACACCTTC	CASSPRGRGYGYTF	TRBV5-6	TRBJ1-2	-	-
TGTGCCAGCAGCTTAGGCCAATTGGCGGGACTAAACACAGATACGCAGTATTTT	CASSLGQLAGLNTDTQYF	TRBV11-2	TRBJ2-3	TRBD2	-
TGTGCCATCAGTGAGGGCAGGGAATTGCTCAGCTACACCTTC	CAISEGRELLSYTF	TRBV10-3	TRBJ1-2	-	-
TGTGCCTGCTGGACTCAATCAACCGGGGAGCTGTTTTTT	CACWTQSTGELFF	TRBV30	TRBJ2-2	-	-
TGCGCCAGCAGCTTGGACGGTTACGAGCAGTACTTC	CASSLDGYEQYF	TRBV5-1	TRBJ2-7	-	-
TGTGCCAGTAGTCGGACAATTCCTTATGGCTACACCTTC	CASSRTIPYGYTF	TRBV19	TRBJ1-2	-	-
TGTGCCAGTAGTATTCGCGACAGGAGAAACACCGGGGAGCTGTTTTTT	CASSIRDRRNTGELFF	TRBV19	TRBJ2-2	-	-
TGTGCCAGCAGCAGAGACAGGGGGGTTACAAACATTCAGTACTTC	CASSRDRGVTNIQYF	TRBV28	TRBJ2-4	TRBD1	-
TGTGCCAGCATGGGGGCAGGGGGCTACACCTTC	CASMGAGGYTF	TRBV2	TRBJ1-2	-	-
TGTGCCAGCAGCTTAGAAGGCGGGCTATCCTACGAGCAGTACTTC	CASSLEGGLSYEQYF	TRBV7-9	TRBJ2-7	-	-
TGTGCCAGCAGTAGTACGGAGTACTATGGCTACACCTTC	CASSSTEYYGYTF	TRBV6-5	TRBJ1-2	-	-
TGTGCCAGTAGTTCCCCCGACAGGGGCTACAATGAAAAACTGTTTTTT	CASSSPDRGYNEKLFF	TRBV19	TRBJ1-4	TRBD1	-
TGTGCCAGCAGTTTTCAGGGATGGGGTGAGCAGTTCTTC	CASSFQGWGEQFF	TRBV28	TRBJ2-1	-	-
TGTGCCAGCAGTTTATTGATCGGGACTAGCGGGACCGACCCCTCCGATACGCAGTATTTT	CASSLLIGTSGTDPSDTQYF	TRBV28	TRBJ2-3	TRBD2	once
TGTGCCAGCAGCCTTCTAGGGGACACCGGGGAGCTGTTTTTT	CASSLLGDTGELFF	TRBV5-4	TRBJ2-2	-	once
TGTGCCAGCAGCTTAGGATTGAATGGCCGAACCTACAATGAGCAGTTCTTC	CASSLGLNGRTYNEQFF	TRBV7-2	TRBJ2-1	-	-
TGTGCCAGCAGTTTACTAGCGGGCGTAACCGGGGAGCTGTTTTTT	CASSLLAGVTGELFF	TRBV27	TRBJ2-2	TRBD2	-
TGCGCCAGCAGCCAAGTGACGCCGGGACTAGAGATCCACGAGCAGTACTTC	CASSQVTPGLEIHEQYF	TRBV4-1	TRBJ2-7	TRBD2	-
TGTGCCACCAGCGGGGGGTGGCAAGAGACCCAGTACTTC	CATSGGWQETQYF	TRBV15	TRBJ2-5	-	-
TGTGCCAGCAGTAGAGCTCTAGCGGGAGGGTACGAGCAGTACTTC	CASSRALAGGYEQYF	TRBV27	TRBJ2-7	TRBD2	-
TGTGCCAGCAGCCTGGGACTAGCGGGTACAGAGACCCAGTACTTC	CASSLGLAGTETQYF	TRBV5-4	TRBJ2-5	TRBD2	once
TGCGCCAGCAGCTTCGGACAGGGAAATGGCTACACCTTC	CASSFGQGNGYTF	TRBV5-1	TRBJ1-2	TRBD1	-
TGTGCCAGTAGTATAGGTCAGGATTACGAGCAGTACTTC	CASSIGQDYEQYF	TRBV19	TRBJ2-7	-	-
TGTGCCAGCAGCGCGGGGACATTCAACTATGGCTACACCTTC	CASSAGTFNYGYTF	TRBV9	TRBJ1-2	-	-
TGTGCCAGCAGCCTAGCGGGGTACAATGAGCAGTTCTTC	CASSLAGYNEQFF	TRBV13	TRBJ2-1	TRBD2	-
TGTGCCAGCAGTTTGACGGGGTCCTCGACCCAGTACTTC	CASSLTGSSTQYF	TRBV5-6	TRBJ2-5	-	-
TGTGCCAGCAGCCAACTCGGGACAGGGGGTAATCAGCCCCAGCATTTT	CASSQLGTGGNQPQHF	TRBV4-2	TRBJ1-5	TRBD1	-
TGTGCCAGCACCCCCCGCCCGGGAACCTACGAGCAGTACTTC	CASTPRPGTYEQYF	TRBV5-8	TRBJ2-7	-	few
TGTGCCAGCAGTGACAGGGGCAGGTCTAACTATGGCTACACCTTC	CASSDRGRSNYGYTF	TRBV28	TRBJ1-2	TRBD1	-
TGTGCCAGCAGTTTTTACAGGGCCGCAGATACGCAGTATTTT	CASSFYRAADTQYF	TRBV27	TRBJ2-3	-	-
TGTGCCAGCAGCCGGGAGGGCCCTTGGAATGAGCAGTTCTTC	CASSREGPWNEQFF	TRBV2	TRBJ2-1	TRBD2	-
TGCGCCAGCAGGGGGGACTACTCCTACGAGCAGTACTTC	CASRGDYSYEQYF	TRBV10-2	TRBJ2-7	TRBD2	-
TGTGCCAGTGGGGGGGACAGGGGCGGTCATGAGCAGTTCTTC	CASGGDRGGHEQFF	TRBV19	TRBJ2-1	TRBD1	-
TGTGCCAGCAGTACAGGGACCTACGAGCAGTACTTC	CASSTGTYEQYF	TRBV25-1	TRBJ2-7	-	-
TGTGCCAGCAGTGTACAGCCTAATCAGCCCCAGCATTTT	CASSVQPNQPQHF	TRBV6-4	TRBJ1-5	-	-
TGTGCCAGCAGCTTATCACAGTACAATGAGCAGTTCTTC	CASSLSQYNEQFF	TRBV7-8	TRBJ2-1	-	-
TGTGCCATCAGCCGACTAGCGGGAGTACACAATGAGCAGTTCTTC	CAISRLAGVHNEQFF	TRBV10-3	TRBJ2-1	TRBD2	-
TGTGCCTGGAGTGTAGGAGGGACAGGCATACAAGAGACCCAGTACTTC	CAWSVGGTGIQETQYF	TRBV30	TRBJ2-5	TRBD1	-
TGTGCCACCAGCAGAGTAACGGGCGAGCAGTACTTC	CATSRVTGEQYF	TRBV15	TRBJ2-7	-	-
TGTGCCAGCAGCTTACCCCCGCCTGCAGGTGAGCAGTTCTTC	CASSLPPPAGEQFF	TRBV11-2	TRBJ2-1	-	-
TGTGCCAGCAGATTTACCGGACTAAGAATTTCCGAGCAGTACTTC	CASRFTGLRISEQYF	TRBV2	TRBJ2-7	-	-
TGTGCCAGCAGCCCTTTCGACAGGGCACATGGCTACACCTTC	CASSPFDRAHGYTF	TRBV6-5	TRBJ1-2	TRBD1	-